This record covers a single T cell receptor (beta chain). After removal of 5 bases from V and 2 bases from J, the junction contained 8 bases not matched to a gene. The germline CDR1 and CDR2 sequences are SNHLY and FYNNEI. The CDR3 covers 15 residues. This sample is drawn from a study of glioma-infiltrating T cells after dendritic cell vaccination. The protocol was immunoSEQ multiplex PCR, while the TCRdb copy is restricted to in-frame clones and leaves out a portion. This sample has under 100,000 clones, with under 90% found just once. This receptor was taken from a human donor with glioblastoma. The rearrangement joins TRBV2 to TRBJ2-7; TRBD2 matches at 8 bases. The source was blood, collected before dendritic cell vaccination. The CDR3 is CASSPWGGGTYEQYF. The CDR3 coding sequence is TGTGCCAGCAGTCCTTGGGGCGGGGGGACCTACGAGCAGTACTTC. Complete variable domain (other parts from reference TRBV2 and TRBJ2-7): EPEVTQTPSHQVTQMGQEVILRCVPISNHLYFYWYRQILGQKVEFLVSFYNNEISEKSEIFDDQFSVERPDGSNFTLKIRSTKLEDSAMYFCASSPWGGGTYEQYFGPGTRLTVT.